Shown below are 8 T cell receptor beta chains from a single sample sequenced in a study of T cell repertoires in cytomegalovirus infection (dated by TCRdb to the late 2010s). What the treatment or condition label conveys for this sample: in vitro stimulation with specific CMV peptide epitopes to enrich CMV-specific T cells. The antigens for these receptors are not known. Sequenced using an Illumina HiSeq 1500. TCRdb trimmed public reads at Q25 via fastp, called clones via MiXCR and kept in-frame beta chains. Rows are combined by CDR3 protein, so each entry shows the most common genes and DNA. This sample comprises about a million distinct CDR3 sequences, approximately 33% of them detected only once. Together, the top ten hold over 10% of the sample. The sample here was cultured CD8+ T cells from PBMCs, taken from culture after CMV antigen stimulation. These receptor sequences come from a human donor in good health (CMV status not recorded). Some clones in this sample may be carry-over from other donors' samples.

The rearrangement links TRBV7-9 to TRBJ1-5, with D perhaps TRBD1 (6 bases). This CDR3 is 17 amino acids long. Germline V CDR1 and CDR2: SEHNR, FQNEAQ (reference sequence). The V gene lost 5 bases and the J gene lost 5 bases, with 22 bases spanning the gap. The CDR3 nucleotides read TGTGCCAGCAGCCAGGAAGAGGGGGAGAGGACTGATCAGCCCCAGCATTTT. The encoded protein is CASSQEEGERTDQPQHF.

This clonotype showed up many times. The chain carries TRBV7-8 and TRBJ2-7, with 8 bases identical to TRBD2. The J segment lost 5 bases and the V segment lost 2 bases, leaving 5 bases of the junction unmatched. Germline lookup yields CDR1 SGHVS and CDR2 FQNEAQ. There are 14 residues in the CDR3. In DNA, the CDR3 is TGTGCCAGCAGCTTAAAAGGACTAGCTCACGAGCAGTACTTC. It is translated as CASSLKGLAHEQYF.

In its sample, this clonotype was seen many times. The chain joins TRBV7-8 to TRBJ2-5, with 7 bases fitting TRBD2. V was pared by 1 base and J by 1 base, with 6 bases of the junction left unmatched. Germline loops: CDR1 SGHVS, CDR2 FQNEAQ. The CDR3 covers 16 residues. CDR3 DNA: TGTGCCAGCAGCTTAGTCGGGGGGAGCTCCCAAGAGACCCAGTACTTC. It translates to CASSLVGGSSQETQYF.

Concerning this clonotype itself: This may come from a read error, since a much larger clone is one base off. The genes are TRBV7-4 and TRBJ2-2; no clear D. From germline, CDR1 is SGHVT and CDR2 SQSDAQ. The CDR3 totals 14 residues. CDR3 amino acids: CASGLVGSAGELFF. In DNA, the CDR3 is TGTGCCAGCGGCTTAGTAGGGTCGGCCGGGGAGCTGTTTTTT.

This clonotype was seen a handful of times. This rearrangement joins TRBV12-3 or TRBV12-4 to TRBJ2-3; tentatively, D is TRBD2 (6 bases). CDR3 length: 14 amino acids. Trimming stripped 2 bases from V and 8 bases from J, with 14 bases between. Here the CDR3 reads CASSLQGVGGTQYF. The CDR3 bases are TGTGCCAGCAGTTTACAGGGTGTCGGGGGTACGCAGTATTTT.

The V and J genes are TRBV6-2 or TRBV6-3 and TRBJ2-1; tentatively, D is TRBD1 (5 bases). Looked up from germline, CDR1 is MNHEY and CDR2 is SVGEGT. Trimming left V 7 bases short and J 1 base short, with 8 bases between. This CDR3 spans 13 amino acids. CDR3: CASNPGSYNEQFF. Written as DNA, the CDR3 is TGTGCCAGCAATCCAGGGTCCTACAATGAGCAGTTCTTC.

In the case of this clonotype: At one of its ends the junction is not consistent with the germline gene, which may arise from a read error. The CDR3 bases are TGTGCCAATAGTATATTAGCAACCAATGAGCAGTTCTTC. Encoded protein: CANSILATNEQFF. The chain recombines TRBV19 with TRBJ2-1; D gene unclear. The germline gives CDR1 LNHDA, CDR2 SQIVND (reference sequence). The length of the CDR3 is 13 residues.

This clonotype has just a few counts. The V and J genes are TRBV7-9 and TRBJ2-1; 9 bases agree with TRBD1. V lost 3 bases to trimming and J lost 7 bases; unmatched junction nucleotides: 7. CDR3 length: 15 amino acids. Germline CDR1 reads SEHNR; CDR2 reads FQNEAQ (reference sequence). CDR3 DNA sequence: TGTGCCAGCAGCTTCAGACAGGGGGTAGGGAATGAGCAGTTCTTC. It codes for CASSFRQGVGNEQFF.